This entry describes one T cell receptor (beta chain). This specimen comes from a study of blood T cell repertoires in COVID-19. The wider study: From T cells, B-cell-depleted T cells, or PBMCs came the material, which was cDNA or gDNA.

With 4 bases clipped from V and 2 bases from J, the junction kept 6 bases outside the gene matches. The CDR3 totals 16 residues. CDR1 is SGDLS, CDR2 YYNGEE, per germline. TCRdb's table, derived via immunoSEQ multiplex PCR, lists solely in-frame clones and lacks some. This table holds approximately 670,000 clones, approximately 90% found once. This chain joins TRBV9 and TRBJ2-7; 13 nucleotides align to TRBD2. This receptor was identified in a woman between 18 and 29 years old with acute or convalescent COVID-19. Sequencing used peripheral blood. The CDR3 nucleotides read TGTGCCAGCAGCTCCCAGGGACTAGCGGGGACCTACGAGCAGTACTTC. Translating gives CASSSQGLAGTYEQYF.